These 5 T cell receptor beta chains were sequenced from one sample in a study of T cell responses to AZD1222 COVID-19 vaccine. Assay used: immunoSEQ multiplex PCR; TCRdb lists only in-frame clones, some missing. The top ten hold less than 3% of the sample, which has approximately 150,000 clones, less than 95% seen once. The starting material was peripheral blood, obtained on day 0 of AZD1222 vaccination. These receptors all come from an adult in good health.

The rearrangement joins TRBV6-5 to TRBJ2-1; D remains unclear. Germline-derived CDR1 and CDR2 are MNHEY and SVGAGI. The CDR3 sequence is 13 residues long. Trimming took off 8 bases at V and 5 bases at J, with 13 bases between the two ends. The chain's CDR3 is CASGTRVNNEQFF. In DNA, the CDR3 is TGTGCCAGCGGTACCCGAGTTAACAATGAGCAGTTCTTC.

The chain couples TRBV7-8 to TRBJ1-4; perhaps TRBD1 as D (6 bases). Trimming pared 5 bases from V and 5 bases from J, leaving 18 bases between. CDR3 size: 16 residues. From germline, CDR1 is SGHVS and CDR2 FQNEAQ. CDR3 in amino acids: CASSTHGGQRNEKLFF. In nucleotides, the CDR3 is TGTGCCAGCAGCACCCATGGGGGGCAGCGCAATGAAAAACTGTTTTTT.

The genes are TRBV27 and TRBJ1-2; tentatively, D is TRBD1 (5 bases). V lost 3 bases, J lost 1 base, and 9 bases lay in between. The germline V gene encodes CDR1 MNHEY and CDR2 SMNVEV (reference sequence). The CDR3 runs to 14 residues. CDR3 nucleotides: TGTGCCAGCAGTTTCCGGGGGATTAACTATGGCTACACCTTC. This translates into CASSFRGINYGYTF.

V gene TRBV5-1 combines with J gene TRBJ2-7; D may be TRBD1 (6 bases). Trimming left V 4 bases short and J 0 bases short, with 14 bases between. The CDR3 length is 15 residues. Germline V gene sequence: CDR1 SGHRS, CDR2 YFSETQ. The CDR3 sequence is CASSRPDRSSYEQYF. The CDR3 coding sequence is TGCGCCAGCAGCCGCCCGGACAGAAGCTCCTACGAGCAGTACTTC.

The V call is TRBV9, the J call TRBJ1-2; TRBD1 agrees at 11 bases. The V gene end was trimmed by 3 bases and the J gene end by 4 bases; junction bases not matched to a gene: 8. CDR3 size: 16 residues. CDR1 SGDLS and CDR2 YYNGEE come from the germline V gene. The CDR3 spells CASSERTGGRGYGYTF. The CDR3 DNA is TGTGCCAGCAGCGAAAGGACAGGGGGCAGGGGCTATGGCTACACCTTC.